The T cell receptor (beta chain) described here comes from a study of molecular identifiers for immune sequencing clone quantification. TCRdb reprocessed the PCR reads with MiXCR, giving one entry per CDR3 protein. The table includes 490,000 or so distinct CDR3 sequences, about a quarter detected once. Germline CDR1 reads DFQATT; CDR2 reads SNEGSKA (reference sequence). This CDR3 has 17 amino acids. V lost 0 bases, J lost 6 bases, and 11 bases stayed unmatched. The J gene is TRBJ1-4, the V gene TRBV20-1; TRBD1 matches 9 bases. This TCR was recovered from a human donor in good health. Some libraries in this study had Jurkat cell RNA spiked in. Material: naive CD8+ T cells from blood, with Jurkat cell RNA spiked in. Subset here: FACS-sorted CD8+CD4-CCR7+CD45RA+ naive T cells. CDR3 in amino acids: CSARDLWTGAGDEKLFF. CDR3 nucleotide sequence: TGCAGTGCTAGAGATTTATGGACAGGGGCGGGAGATGAAAAACTGTTTTTT.